This is a list of T cell receptor beta chains from one sample in a study of shared T cell receptors in the human thymus. TCRdb's copy holds only in-frame clones and misses some; the assay was immunoSEQ multiplex PCR. The repertoire includes 600,000 or so clones, about 87% of them detected once, and 0.0094% sits in the top ten. In addition, the sample was reused for a study of human thymus T cells.

The sequenced material came from thymocytes. These receptors were collected from a boy younger than two with a congenital heart defect. Both conserved end residues are part of each CDR3. D genes are given only for firm matches. The size of a clone is reported for some rows only, either as once, few or many, or as a class for expanded clones.

size	D	V	J	DNA	CDR3
once	.	TRBV13	TRBJ2-1	TGTGCCAGCAGCGCATCCTTCGACTACCTGAGCTCCTACAATGAGCAGTTCTTC	CASSASFDYLSSYNEQFF
.	TRBD2	TRBV29-1	TRBJ2-3	TGCAGCGTTCGTGCGGGAGAACACACAGATACGCAGTATTTT	CSVRAGEHTDTQYF
.	.	TRBV2	TRBJ2-2	TGTGCCAGCAGTGCGGGGGAGAGTAGCACCGGGGAGCTGTTTTTT	CASSAGESSTGELFF
.	TRBD1	TRBV7-2	TRBJ2-7	TGTGCCAGCAGGTTGGACAGGGTTGAGCGCGAGCAGTACTTC	CASRLDRVEREQYF
.	.	TRBV14	TRBJ2-7	TGTGCCAGCAGCCAGGAGGTATCGTGGTACGAGCAGTACTTC	CASSQEVSWYEQYF
.	.	TRBV19	TRBJ2-3	TGTGCCAGTAGTATAGATCACCAGGGGTCCACAGATACGCAGTATTTT	CASSIDHQGSTDTQYF
few	.	TRBV5-6	TRBJ1-1	TGTGCCAGCAGCTTCCAGAACACTGAAGCTTTCTTT	CASSFQNTEAFF
.	.	TRBV28	TRBJ2-2	TGTGCCAGCAGTATCAGGCGTAACACCGGGGAGCTGTTTTTT	CASSIRRNTGELFF
.	.	TRBV13	TRBJ2-1	TGTGCCAGCAGCTTAGAGCGGAACTACAATGAGCAGTTCTTC	CASSLERNYNEQFF
.	TRBD1	TRBV4-2	TRBJ2-5	TGTGCCAGCAGCCAAGACCTGGGACAGCGCGCCCAAGAGACCCAGTACTTC	CASSQDLGQRAQETQYF
.	.	TRBV27	TRBJ2-7	TGTGCCAGCAGTTTGGGAGGGGGGGTTGCCCACGAGCAGTACTTC	CASSLGGGVAHEQYF
few	TRBD2	TRBV29-1	TRBJ2-3	TGCAGCGTTGGTGGAGGGACTAGTTCAGATACGCAGTATTTT	CSVGGGTSSDTQYF
.	TRBD1	TRBV12-5	TRBJ2-3	TGTGCTAGTGGTTTGGGGACAGGTAGAGTCCACACAGATACGCAGTATTTT	CASGLGTGRVHTDTQYF
.	.	TRBV21-1	TRBJ2-5	TGTGCCAGCAGCATAGGTGGGGGTGAAGAGCGGGGGGTACGACAAGAGACCCAGTACTTC	CASSIGGGEERGVRQETQYF
once	.	TRBV6-1	TRBJ1-2	TGTGCCAGCAGTGAATATGGCAGGGTAGAGGTATTGAACTATGGCTACACCTTC	CASSEYGRVEVLNYGYTF
.	.	TRBV9	TRBJ2-1	TGTGCCAGCAGCCCCCCTCCCTACAATGAGCAGTTCTTC	CASSPPPYNEQFF
.	TRBD2	TRBV7-2	TRBJ2-5	TGTGCCAGCAGCTCCCCTAGCGGACAAGAGACCCAGTACTTC	CASSSPSGQETQYF
.	TRBD1	TRBV4-3	TRBJ2-1	TGCGCCAGCAGCCAAGATAAAGACAGGGGGCCACTAGGGTACAATGAGCAGTTCTTC	CASSQDKDRGPLGYNEQFF
.	TRBD2	TRBV28	TRBJ2-1	TGTGCCAGCAGTTTCCCGAGCGGGAGGGCATACAATGAGCAGTTCTTC	CASSFPSGRAYNEQFF
.	.	TRBV29-1	TRBJ1-4	TGCAGCGCGACCCCCGGGGCTAATGAAAAACTGTTTTTT	CSATPGANEKLFF
.	.	TRBV4-1	TRBJ2-1	TGCGCCAGCAGGACACTAGACAATGAGCAGTTCTTC	CASRTLDNEQFF
.	TRBD2	TRBV5-4	TRBJ2-7	TGTGCCAGCAGCGCCGGGGACTACACCTACGAGCAGTACTTC	CASSAGDYTYEQYF